Listed below are T cell receptor beta chains from one sample, sequenced in a study of identical twins. MiXCR, applied by TCRdb to the 5' RACE reads, yields one record per CDR3 protein. The repertoire holds around 490,000 distinct CDR3 sequences, with 14% as singletons. The same data also went into a second study, on yellow fever vaccine responses in identical twins.

Input material: CD4+ T cells sorted from blood. These TCRs come from a woman younger than 35 in good health. The conserved cysteine and the conserved F or W are not part of the CDR3 here.

j_call	v_call	cdr3_aa
TRBJ2-5	TRBV20-1	SARDQGLGGRAQY
TRBJ2-3	TRBV20-1	SAPPSGGTDTQY
TRBJ2-1	TRBV27	ASSLRGLAGDNEQF
TRBJ1-2	TRBV20-1	SARNNRGIVDGYT
TRBJ2-5	TRBV23-1	ASSPSGTQY
TRBJ2-3	TRBV4-3	ASSGGLAATDTQY
TRBJ1-1	TRBV28	ASSPPADYTEAF
TRBJ2-7	TRBV3-1	ASSQGWSYEQY
TRBJ2-3	TRBV18	ASSPLSNTDTQY
TRBJ2-2	TRBV15	ATSSKIRGQGITGELF
TRBJ2-1	TRBV20-1	SARASRGAVNEQF
TRBJ1-5	TRBV12-3/TRBV12-4	ASSLGGTINQPQH
TRBJ1-1	TRBV19	ASTISVNTEAF
TRBJ2-5	TRBV11-2	ASSLELAVQETQY
TRBJ2-3	TRBV6-1	ASSEVRGGRGTDTQY
TRBJ2-5	TRBV2	ASSATSGGRETQY
TRBJ2-1	TRBV7-9	ASSSGGNDEQF
TRBJ2-2	TRBV5-1	ASSGLGLPNTGELF
TRBJ2-3	TRBV20-1	SARDTLATGSRQY
TRBJ2-7	TRBV12-3/TRBV12-4	ASSPPGQGSYEQY
TRBJ2-5	TRBV4-1	ASSPRQLQETQY
TRBJ2-5	TRBV12-3/TRBV12-4	ASSFGTDSWETQY
TRBJ2-1	TRBV29-1	SVEGGTTSYNEQF
TRBJ2-3	TRBV28	ASSSVLGSNTDTQY
TRBJ2-5	TRBV12-3/TRBV12-4	ASTYGSGGRETQY
TRBJ2-2	TRBV3-1	ASSRAGLTGELF
TRBJ1-4	TRBV4-1	ASSQEGQRNEKLF
TRBJ2-5	TRBV24-1	ATSGRGRNQETQY
TRBJ2-1	TRBV20-1	SAERGQSYNEQF
TRBJ2-3	TRBV10-3	AISRTSGPGGTDTQY
TRBJ2-5	TRBV9	ASSKMAGLASETQY
TRBJ2-5	TRBV7-8	ASSFRPPRQETQY
TRBJ1-5	TRBV12-3/TRBV12-4	ASSLGVPQGNQPQH
TRBJ2-3	TRBV6-5	ASSYIIQGSDTQY
TRBJ1-1	TRBV12-3/TRBV12-4	ASSLFLDRAPEAF
TRBJ2-7	TRBV11-2	ASSYDRGGYEQY
TRBJ2-1	TRBV12-3/TRBV12-4	ASSLSSGGAEQF
TRBJ2-3	TRBV4-3	ASSEANIPIQGADTQY
TRBJ1-6	TRBV7-2	ASSLVGDRNSPLH
TRBJ2-5	TRBV20-1	SVPAVETQY
TRBJ2-2	TRBV7-2	ASSYLGPTGELF
TRBJ2-1	TRBV5-6	ASSLVAEGNEQF
TRBJ2-2	TRBV15	ATSLNRGQGAGELF
TRBJ2-1	TRBV5-5	ASRRGSNSNEQF
TRBJ2-1	TRBV7-2	ASSLLAGGYNEQF